A selection of T cell receptor beta chains follows, all from one sample in a study of T cell responses to AZD1222 COVID-19 vaccine. Clones were sequenced by immunoSEQ multiplex PCR, and TCRdb holds only the in-frame ones, with some missing. The sample has tens of thousands of clones, 90% to 95% seen once; the top ten hold 4% to 6%. The source was peripheral blood, collected on day 0 of MenACWY control vaccination. These receptors originate from an adult in good health. The CDR3 runs from the conserved cysteine through the conserved F or W. Each record gives: V gene, clone size, D gene, J gene, CDR3 DNA, CDR3 protein. A D gene is named only where the DNA matches it firmly. Not every row has a clone size; where given, it reads once, few, many or a size class.

TRBV5-1	-	-	TRBJ2-2	TGCGCCAGCAGCTTGGGTGTGAACACCGGGGAGCTGTTTTTT	CASSLGVNTGELFF
TRBV6-5	-	TRBD1	TRBJ1-2	TGTGCCAGCAGTTTCCATGACAGGGAAGGCTATGGCTACACCTTC	CASSFHDREGYGYTF
TRBV7-9	-	TRBD2	TRBJ2-3	TGTGCCAGCAGCTTAGAGGTAGCGGGGGACCTCACAGATACGCAGTATTTT	CASSLEVAGDLTDTQYF
TRBV6-5	-	TRBD1	TRBJ2-7	TGTGCCAGCAGTTCGACCGGACAGGGGGCTGGCGAGCAGTACTTC	CASSSTGQGAGEQYF
TRBV10-2	-	TRBD2	TRBJ2-5	TGCGCCAGCAGTGTCGGGACTAGCGGGGGGGCCAGCCAAGAGACCCAGTACTTC	CASSVGTSGGASQETQYF
TRBV3-1/TRBV3-2	once	-	TRBJ1-2	TGTGCCAGCAGCCAAAGGAGCGACTATGGCTACACCTTC	CASSQRSDYGYTF
TRBV15	-	TRBD1	TRBJ2-7	TGTGCCACCGCGGGACAGGGTGGCTCCGAGCAGTACTTC	CATAGQGGSEQYF
TRBV28	-	TRBD1	TRBJ1-4	TGTGCCAGCAGCCGTGAACAGGGGCCTTATCTAAATGAAAAACTGTTTTTT	CASSREQGPYLNEKLFF
TRBV12-3/TRBV12-4	-	-	TRBJ2-2	TGTGCCAGCAGTTTAAACGGAGCGGAGCTGTTTTTT	CASSLNGAELFF
TRBV5-1	-	-	TRBJ1-1	TGCGCCAGCAGCTTGGGGAGGAACACTGAAGCTTTCTTT	CASSLGRNTEAFF
TRBV10-3	once	-	TRBJ2-2	TGTGCCATCAGGAGGGGCGGCGGATTCACCGGGGAGCTGTTTTTT	CAIRRGGGFTGELFF
TRBV27	-	-	TRBJ1-5	TGTGCCAGCAGTTTTACCAGGGAACAGCCCCAGCATTTT	CASSFTREQPQHF
TRBV3-1/TRBV3-2	-	TRBD2	TRBJ2-7	TGTGCCAGCAGCCACATCACTAGCGGAGTCTACGAGCAGTACTTC	CASSHITSGVYEQYF
TRBV3-1/TRBV3-2	-	-	TRBJ2-1	TGTGCCAGCAGCCCACGAAGACGAAGCGTCAGCTCCTACAATGAGCAGTTCTTC	CASSPRRRSVSSYNEQFF
TRBV11-2	-	TRBD2	TRBJ2-3	TGTGCCAGCAGCTCGTTTAGCGGGAGGGTAAGCACAGATACGCAGTATTTT	CASSSFSGRVSTDTQYF
TRBV27	once	TRBD2	TRBJ2-7	TGTGCCAGCAGTGGCCCGGGGGGGGCACGCTACGAGCAGTACTTC	CASSGPGGARYEQYF
TRBV4-1	-	TRBD1	TRBJ2-6	TGCGCCAGCAGCCCGGGACAGGGGTACAATGGGGCCAACGTCCTGACTTTC	CASSPGQGYNGANVLTF
TRBV5-1	few	-	TRBJ2-5	TGCGCCAGCGGCCTCGAAGGTAGCGCGAGGGTACAAGAGACCCAGTACTTC	CASGLEGSARVQETQYF
TRBV2	-	TRBD1	TRBJ1-2	TGTGCCAGCAGTCTGAGGACAGGGGACGGCTATGGCTACACCTTC	CASSLRTGDGYGYTF
TRBV7-8	-	-	TRBJ1-5	TGTGCCAGCAGCCTAAGGGCTGGGGACCATCAGCCCCAGCATTTT	CASSLRAGDHQPQHF
TRBV28	-	TRBD2	TRBJ2-5	TGTGCCAGCCCTGAAGCGGGGGGGCGTCTCCAAGAGACCCAGTACTTC	CASPEAGGRLQETQYF
TRBV3-1/TRBV3-2	-	-	TRBJ2-1	TGTGCCAGCAGCCCCCAAGGGCGCAATGAGCAGTTCTTC	CASSPQGRNEQFF
TRBV7-2	-	-	TRBJ2-7	TGTGCCAGCAGCTTAGCGGGCAAACCCTACGAGCAGTACTTC	CASSLAGKPYEQYF
TRBV11-3	-	-	TRBJ2-1	TGTGCCAGCAGCTTAGAAACCAGCAATTACAATGAGCAGTTCTTC	CASSLETSNYNEQFF
TRBV2	-	TRBD1	TRBJ2-7	TGTGCCAGCAGTAGGGACAGACCCTACGAGCAGTACTTC	CASSRDRPYEQYF
TRBV28	-	-	TRBJ2-3	TGTGCCAGCAGTTTAAGGGTAGGAGCCACAGATACGCAGTATTTT	CASSLRVGATDTQYF
TRBV19	-	-	TRBJ1-5	TGTGCCAGTACCAAGGTGGCAGATAGCAATCAGCCCCAGCATTTT	CASTKVADSNQPQHF
TRBV5-1	-	-	TRBJ1-4	TGCGCCAGCAGCCGCCAGGGGACGACCAATGAAAAACTGTTTTTT	CASSRQGTTNEKLFF
TRBV28	-	-	TRBJ2-3	TGTGCCAGCAGCCTCCCCACAGATACGCAGTATTTT	CASSLPTDTQYF
TRBV3-1/TRBV3-2	-	TRBD2	TRBJ2-1	TGTGCCAGCAGCCAAGCCGCCGGGGGGATCAACAATGAGCAGTTCTTC	CASSQAAGGINNEQFF
TRBV5-1	-	TRBD2	TRBJ2-7	TGCGCCAGCAGCCCGGGACTAGCGGGAGCCTACGAGCAGTACTTC	CASSPGLAGAYEQYF
TRBV28	-	-	TRBJ1-4	TGTGCCAGTGGAGTCCCGGGGCGCAATGAAAAACTGTTTTTT	CASGVPGRNEKLFF
TRBV15	few	-	TRBJ2-2	TGTGCCACCAGCAATACTAGGTTTGGGACCGGGGAGCTGTTTTTT	CATSNTRFGTGELFF
TRBV2	-	TRBD1	TRBJ2-2	TGTGCCAGCACCGACAGGGAAAACACCGGGGAGCTGTTTTTT	CASTDRENTGELFF
TRBV9	-	-	TRBJ2-1	TGTGCCAGCAGCGTGGGGGATTACAATGAGCAGTTCTTC	CASSVGDYNEQFF
TRBV11-3	-	TRBD2	TRBJ2-5	TGTGCCAGCAGCTTAGGTAGCGGGAGCGCAGAGACCCAGTACTTC	CASSLGSGSAETQYF
TRBV19	-	-	TRBJ1-5	TGTGCCAGTAAGTCACGGAACACATCTTTCAATCAGCCCCAGCATTTT	CASKSRNTSFNQPQHF
TRBV27	-	-	TRBJ2-1	TGTGCCAGCAGTTTCCCCCTAAATGAGCAGTTCTTC	CASSFPLNEQFF
TRBV6-5	-	TRBD1	TRBJ2-7	TGTGCCACCCTAACAGGGGTCGAGCAGTACTTC	CATLTGVEQYF
TRBV27	-	-	TRBJ1-2	TGTGCCAGCAGTCTAAAAGGCTATGGCTACACCTTC	CASSLKGYGYTF
TRBV7-2	-	TRBD1	TRBJ2-2	TGTGCCAGCAGCTCGTACAGGGGTGCCGGGGAGCTGTTTTTT	CASSSYRGAGELFF
TRBV10-3	-	-	TRBJ2-7	TGTGCCATCAGTGACCGGGACTCCCGCACCTCCGAGCAGTACTTC	CAISDRDSRTSEQYF
TRBV7-2	-	-	TRBJ2-3	TGTGCCAGCAGCTTAGTTCCCAGGGGAACAGATACGCAGTATTTT	CASSLVPRGTDTQYF
TRBV5-1	-	-	TRBJ1-4	TGCGCCAGCAGCTTGGACATAGGTGATGAAAAACTGTTTTTT	CASSLDIGDEKLFF
TRBV7-2	-	TRBD1	TRBJ2-5	TGTGCCAGCACCAAGGACAGGGTGGAGACCCAGTACTTC	CASTKDRVETQYF
TRBV13	-	-	TRBJ2-7	TGTGCCAGCAGCCTCCAAATCGGGCAGGCAGCATACGAGCAGTACTTC	CASSLQIGQAAYEQYF
TRBV14	-	-	TRBJ2-7	TGTGCCAGCAGCCAAGATATGTCTTTCTACGAGCAGTACTTC	CASSQDMSFYEQYF
TRBV6-5	once	-	TRBJ2-7	TGTGCCAGCAGTTACTCCCGACAGGTCACCTACGAGCAGTACTTC	CASSYSRQVTYEQYF
TRBV7-9	-	-	TRBJ2-4	TGTGCCAGCAGCTTAAGAGGGGAAAACATTCAGTACTTC	CASSLRGENIQYF
TRBV28	-	-	TRBJ1-4	TGTGCCAGCAGCACGACAGAGAATAATGAAAAACTGTTTTTT	CASSTTENNEKLFF
TRBV11-2	-	TRBD1	TRBJ2-5	TGTGCCAGCAGCTCCCCTAGGGGGCTGGAGACCCAGTACTTC	CASSSPRGLETQYF
TRBV4-1	-	TRBD2	TRBJ2-6	TGCGCCAGCAGCCAGGATCGACTAGCGGTACGCTCTGGGGCCAACGTCCTGACTTTC	CASSQDRLAVRSGANVLTF
TRBV29-1	-	-	TRBJ2-1	TGCAGCGTTGAGTCCTACAATGAGCAGTTCTTC	CSVESYNEQFF
TRBV9	-	-	TRBJ2-7	TGTGCCAGCAGCGTAGATGCTGGTGGGATTGTGACCTACGAGCAGTACTTC	CASSVDAGGIVTYEQYF
TRBV28	-	-	TRBJ2-7	TGTGCCAGCAGTTCTCCGGGGGCAACCTACGAGCAGTACTTC	CASSSPGATYEQYF
TRBV21-1	once	-	TRBJ2-2	TGTGCCAGCAGCATGGGAGGGCCCTCGAACACCGGGGAGCTGTTTTTT	CASSMGGPSNTGELFF
TRBV10-3	-	TRBD2	TRBJ2-7	TGTGCCACGACTCCCGGGACTAGCACCTACGAGCAGTACTTC	CATTPGTSTYEQYF